Following are 29 T cell receptor beta chains from one sample sequenced in a study of identical twins. Using its own MiXCR run on the 5' RACE reads, TCRdb lists one record per CDR3 protein. Of some 500,000 distinct CDR3 sequences in the sample, around 15% were seen once. The same specimen was also included in a second study, on yellow fever vaccine responses in identical twins.

The sequenced sample consisted of CD4+ T cells sorted from blood. These receptors all stem from a woman aged 18-29 years in good health.

The V and J genes are TRBV29-1 and TRBJ1-4, with TRBD1 matching over 7 bases. Trimming removed 7 bases from V and 8 bases from J; junction bases left unmatched: 10. Germline CDR1 and CDR2: SQVTM and ANQGSEA. The CDR3 extends over 13 amino acids. This CDR3 reads CSAGRQGGEKLFF. The CDR3 DNA follows: TGCAGCGCCGGACGGCAGGGGGGGGAAAAACTGTTTTTT.

This clonotype was counted at least ten times. CDR3 bases: TGTGCCAGCAGCTTAAGAACAGAATACTCTCCAATTTCACCCCTCCACTTT. Its protein is CASSLRTEYSPISPLHF. The J gene is TRBJ1-6, the V gene TRBV7-2; D unresolved. This CDR3 has 17 amino acids. Between the trimmed V and J ends, which lost 2 bases and 9 bases, there was a span of 20 bases. Germline CDR1 and CDR2: SGHTA and FQGNSA.

There are a few counts of this clonotype. The chain recombines TRBV7-8 with TRBJ2-3; D is ambiguous. The length of the CDR3 is 13 residues. V was clipped by 1 base and J by 5 bases, with 7 bases between them. Germline V gene lookup returns CDR1 SGHVS and CDR2 FQNEAQ. This CDR3 reads CASSLGPQDTQYF. The CDR3, as DNA: TGTGCCAGCAGCTTAGGTCCACAAGATACGCAGTATTTT.

Only a few counts were recorded for this clonotype. The chain uses TRBV6-1 and TRBJ1-1; no clear D gene. Germline V lookup: CDR1 MNHNS, CDR2 SASEGT. The CDR3 loop spans 15 amino acids. The ends were cut back, 3 bases at V and 3 bases at J, with 14 bases in the middle. The CDR3 DNA follows: TGTGCCAGCAGTGACCCGGGGTTTGGGTACACTGAAGCTTTCTTT. It is translated as CASSDPGFGYTEAFF.

This clonotype occurred a few times. The chain combines TRBV19 with TRBJ2-5; the D is unclear. The CDR3 spans 15 residues. Trimming took off 2 bases at V and 3 bases at J, with 13 bases between the two ends. The germline V gene encodes CDR1 LNHDA and CDR2 SQIVND (reference sequence). Written as DNA, the CDR3 is TGTGCCAGTAGTATACGATCGACTGGCAAAGAGACCCAGTACTTC. Protein: CASSIRSTGKETQYF. Full variable domain (outside the CDR3, taken from reference TRBV19 and TRBJ2-5): DGGITQSPKYLFRKEGQNVTLSCEQNLNHDAMYWYRQDPGQGLRLIYYSQIVNDFQKGDIAEGYSVSREKKESFPLTVTSAQKNPTAFYLCASSIRSTGKETQYFGPGTRLLVL.

This clonotype occurred a few times. V gene TRBV10-2 combines with J gene TRBJ2-3; no definite D call. Germline assignment: CDR1 WSHSY and CDR2 SAAADI. Trimming stripped 2 bases from V and 0 bases from J, with 9 bases between. This CDR3 is 15 amino acids long. The CDR3 DNA sequence: TGCGCCAGCAGTGAGAGGCTTGCTAGCACAGATACGCAGTATTTT. This sequence encodes CASSERLASTDTQYF.

The chain couples TRBV25-1 to TRBJ2-1; no clear D gene. V was clipped by 2 bases and J by 9 bases, with 14 bases between them. CDR3 length equals 14 residues. Per the germline V gene, CDR1 is MGHDK and CDR2 is SYGVNS. The CDR3 here is CASSEGARYVEQFF. In nucleotides, the CDR3 is TGTGCCAGCAGTGAAGGTGCCAGGTATGTTGAGCAGTTCTTC.

V is TRBV11-2 and J is TRBJ2-7, with TRBD1 identical over 9 bases. This CDR3 has 19 amino acids. The germline CDR1 and CDR2 sequences are SGHAT and FQNNGV. The V and J ends lost 1 base and 1 base, in that order; junction bases with no gene match: 14. Written as DNA, the CDR3 is TGTGCCAGCAGCTTAGTCGGGGACAGGGTGGCGCGACCATCCTACGAGCAGTACTTC. Protein: CASSLVGDRVARPSYEQYF.

This clonotype has a handful of counts. The chain uses TRBV20-1 and TRBJ2-7; 9 bases align to TRBD1. The CDR3 has 15 amino acids. With V trimmed by 6 bases and J by 3 bases, 12 bases remained unmatched. Germline loops: CDR1 DFQATT, CDR2 SNEGSKA (reference sequence). The CDR3 loop reads CSARSRGTGFYEQYF. CDR3 sequence (DNA): TGCAGTGCCAGATCGAGGGGGACAGGGTTCTACGAGCAGTACTTC.

This clonotype was counted only a few times. The chain is built from TRBV3-1 and TRBJ2-7, with unresolved D. CDR1 and CDR2 (germline): LGHDT, YNNKEL (reference sequence). There are 13 residues in the CDR3. Deletions cut 3 bases from V and 0 bases from J, with 6 bases between. This CDR3 is CASSQGNSYEQYF. The CDR3, as DNA: TGTGCCAGCAGCCAGGGCAACTCCTACGAGCAGTACTTC.

This clonotype came up a few times. The CDR3 DNA follows: TGTGCCAGCAGTTTATCACTAGCGGGAAGGGGGTACGATGAGCAGTTCTTC. It codes for CASSLSLAGRGYDEQFF. The chain uses TRBV28 and TRBJ2-1, with 10 bases that match TRBD2. Trimming cost V 1 base and J 8 bases; bases outside gene matches: 11. This CDR3 is built from 17 residues. Germline V gene sequence: CDR1 MDHEN, CDR2 SYDVKM.

V and J are TRBV2 and TRBJ2-3; TRBD1 matches 11 bases. The CDR3 has 16 amino acids. Germline CDR1 reads SNHLY; CDR2 reads FYNNEI. With V trimmed by 6 bases and J by 2 bases, 7 bases remained unmatched. For the CDR3, the DNA is TGTGCCAGCAGGACAGGACAGGGGGCCATCACAGATACGCAGTATTTT. The encoded protein is CASRTGQGAITDTQYF.

In this sample, this clonotype turned up many times. The V gene is TRBV7-2, the J gene TRBJ2-7, with 8 bases aligning to TRBD1. Germline V gives CDR1 SGHTA, CDR2 FQGNSA. The CDR3 has 15 amino acids. The trim removed 1 base at V and 2 bases at J, leaving 4 bases unmatched. The CDR3 reads CASSLEDRGPYEQYF. The CDR3 nucleotides read TGTGCCAGCAGCTTAGAAGACAGGGGACCCTACGAGCAGTACTTC.

V and J are TRBV7-9 and TRBJ2-7; D is ambiguous. The V and J ends lost 5 bases and 3 bases respectively, with 8 bases between them. Germline-derived CDR1 and CDR2 are SEHNR and FQNEAQ (reference sequence). This CDR3 contains 12 residues. The CDR3 coding sequence is TGTGCCAGCAGCAGGGAATTCTACGAGCAGTACTTC. This sequence encodes CASSREFYEQYF.

The chain links TRBV7-2 to TRBJ2-3; D remains unclear. Germline loops: CDR1 SGHTA, CDR2 FQGNSA. The ends were cut back, 5 bases at V and 4 bases at J, with 16 bases in the middle. The CDR3 is 15 amino acids. The CDR3 loop is CASSPTRIVADTQYF. In DNA, the CDR3 is TGTGCCAGCAGCCCCACTCGGATAGTGGCAGATACGCAGTATTTT.

Only a few counts were recorded for this clonotype. The V and J genes are TRBV10-1 and TRBJ2-5; 12 bases agree with TRBD2. Unmatched junction bases numbered 11, after V lost 2 bases and J lost 4 bases. The CDR3 has 18 amino acids. From germline, CDR1 is WNHNN and CDR2 SYGVQD (reference sequence). Here the CDR3 DNA reads TGCGCCAGCAGTGAGCCAGGACTAGCGGGAACCTTGGGAGAGACCCAGTACTTC. Translation gives CASSEPGLAGTLGETQYF.

The chain has TRBV29-1 and TRBJ2-3; 7 bases line up with TRBD1. CDR3 length: 12 amino acids. J lost 8 bases, V lost 4 bases, and 6 bases had no gene match. From germline, CDR1 is SQVTM and CDR2 ANQGSEA. CDR3 in DNA: TGCAGCGTTGGGACTCCAGGGGGTACGCAGTATTTT. Translation: CSVGTPGGTQYF.

The J gene is TRBJ1-5, the V gene TRBV20-1; D not resolved. The V end was cut by 3 bases, the J end by 3 bases, with 9 bases between. There are 13 residues in the CDR3. Germline V gives CDR1 DFQATT, CDR2 SNEGSKA (reference sequence). CDR3 amino acids: CSASKSPNQPQHF. CDR3 coding DNA: TGCAGTGCTAGCAAGTCCCCCAATCAGCCCCAGCATTTT.

This clonotype appeared a few times. The CDR3: CASSPGTHAPYTETQYF. CDR3 coding DNA: TGTGCCAGCAGTCCCGGGACCCATGCCCCCTACACGGAGACCCAGTACTTC. The gene calls are TRBV6-1 and TRBJ2-5; the D gene could be TRBD1 or TRBD2 (5 bases each). The germline CDR1 and CDR2 sequences are MNHNS and SASEGT. This CDR3 spans 17 amino acids. V gave up 5 bases and J gave up 5 bases, with 24 bases separating them.

The genes are TRBV5-1 and TRBJ2-5, with D maybe TRBD1 (5 bases). Trimming shortened V by 4 bases and J by 6 bases, and 10 bases separated the two germline ends. The CDR3 extends over 12 amino acids. Germline V gene sequence: CDR1 SGHRS, CDR2 YFSETQ. As DNA, the CDR3 is TGCGCCAGCAGCCAGGGTCAGAAGACCCAGTACTTC. Amino acids: CASSQGQKTQYF.

Many counts were recorded for this clonotype. J is TRBJ2-7 and V is TRBV7-2; D not resolved. Trimming took off 5 bases at V and 0 bases at J, with 5 bases between the two ends. Germline-derived CDR1 and CDR2 are SGHTA and FQGNSA. The length of the CDR3 is 12 residues. Written as DNA, the CDR3 is TGTGCCAGCAGCATACTCTCCTACGAGCAGTACTTC. Protein: CASSILSYEQYF. The entire variable domain, with the rest obtained from reference TRBV7-2 and TRBJ2-7, is as follows: GAGVSQSPSNKVTEKGKDVELRCDPISGHTALYWYRQSLGQGLEFLIYFQGNSAPDKSGLPSDRFSAERTGGSVSTLTIQRTQQEDSAVYLCASSILSYEQYFGPGTRLTVT.

The CDR3 spells CASTTSGELFF. As DNA, the CDR3 is TGTGCCAGCACGACGTCCGGGGAGCTGTTTTTT. V gene TRBV7-2 combines with J gene TRBJ2-2; D is unresolved. The CDR3 loop spans 11 amino acids. Trimming stripped 7 bases from V and 6 bases from J, with 6 bases between. Per germline, CDR1 SGHTA and CDR2 FQGNSA.

In its sample, this clonotype was seen a few times. J is TRBJ2-1 and V is TRBV19; D unresolved. This CDR3 region has 12 residues. Trimming stripped 5 bases from V and 3 bases from J, with 5 bases between. Looked up from germline, CDR1 is LNHDA and CDR2 is SQIVND (reference sequence). For the CDR3, the DNA is TGTGCCAGTAGTTATCTCTACAATGAGCAGTTCTTC. Translation: CASSYLYNEQFF. The entire variable domain, with the rest obtained from reference TRBV19 and TRBJ2-1, is as follows: DGGITQSPKYLFRKEGQNVTLSCEQNLNHDAMYWYRQDPGQGLRLIYYSQIVNDFQKGDIAEGYSVSREKKESFPLTVTSAQKNPTAFYLCASSYLYNEQFFGPGTRLTVL.

This clonotype has a handful of counts. This chain joins TRBV19 and TRBJ2-6; D is undetermined. With 9 bases removed from V and 4 bases from J, the gap between germline ends came to 16 bases. The V gene's germline CDR1 is LNHDA and CDR2 SQIVND (reference sequence). CDR3 size: 15 residues. The CDR3 loop reads CASVGIDTGANVLTF. The CDR3 region has the DNA TGTGCCAGCGTGGGGATTGATACGGGGGCCAACGTCCTGACTTTC.

The rearrangement links TRBV28 to TRBJ1-1, with D unclear. Germline V CDR1 and CDR2: MDHEN, SYDVKM. Trimming removed 7 bases at V and 5 bases at J, with 17 bases between. The CDR3 loop spans 14 amino acids. CDR3 loop: CASKLLKGRTEAFF. DNA of the CDR3: TGTGCCAGCAAATTATTGAAAGGGAGAACTGAAGCTTTCTTT.

The chain combines TRBV5-1 with TRBJ2-5, with D tentatively TRBD1 or TRBD2 (5 bases each). From germline, CDR1 is SGHRS and CDR2 YFSETQ. V gave up 2 bases and J gave up 3 bases, with 11 bases separating them. CDR3 size: 14 residues. DNA of the CDR3: TGCGCCAGCAGCTTACGGGGCCTAAAAGAGACCCAGTACTTC. Its protein is CASSLRGLKETQYF.

The DNA of the CDR3 is TGTGCCAGTAGGCGGCCGGGACTAGCGGGAGCCGGCGGGGAGCTGTTTTTT. This encodes CASRRPGLAGAGGELFF. This sequence joins TRBV19 and TRBJ2-2, with 14 bases that match TRBD2. Germline values: CDR1 LNHDA, CDR2 SQIVND (reference sequence). Trimming took 6 bases from V and 7 from J; bases not matched to a gene: 10. The CDR3 loop spans 17 amino acids.

This clonotype was counted between two and nine times. DNA of the CDR3: TGTGCCAGCAGGGGTAGCGGGAGCTACGAGCAGTACTTC. Its translation is CASRGSGSYEQYF. The chain uses TRBV6-1 and TRBJ2-7; 9 bases agree with TRBD2. Germline CDR1 MNHNS, CDR2 SASEGT. Trimming cost V 6 bases and J 3 bases; bases outside gene matches: 3. CDR3 length: 13 amino acids.

The chain couples TRBV29-1 to TRBJ2-5; D unresolved. Trimming cost V 6 bases and J 4 bases, with 18 bases left between them. The CDR3 contains 14 residues. Germline CDR1 reads SQVTM; CDR2 reads ANQGSEA. DNA of the CDR3: TGCAGCGTCGGTCGGCAGGTGCCTGCAGAGACCCAGTACTTC. Translated, it gives CSVGRQVPAETQYF.